Listed below are T cell receptor beta chains from one sample, sequenced in a study of patients and donors after allogeneic stem cell transplantation. Each CDR3 protein gets one entry after TCRdb re-called the RT-PCR reads with MiXCR. Of 150,000 to 200,000 distinct CDR3 sequences listed, about a quarter were seen once; the top ten hold roughly 27%. The sample comprised blood, either unsorted or a sorted T cell fraction (not recorded which). The receptors come from a human donor who was either an allogeneic HSCT recipient or a stem cell or donor lymphocyte infusion donor (not recorded which). It is not recorded whose cells these are; they may come from a transplant donor. Each CDR3 is given with its conserved first and last residue. D genes are given only for firm matches. Expanded clones are given a class, and other clones once, few, many or no size at all.

clone_size	d_call	v_call	j_call	cdr3_nt	cdr3_aa
NA	NA	TRBV29-1	TRBJ1-1	TGCAGCGTTGAAGGTACTGAAGCTTTCTTT	CSVEGTEAFF
few	TRBD1	TRBV15	TRBJ1-5	TGTGCCACCTCCGGACAGGATAATCATCCCCAGCATTTT	CATSGQDNHPQHF
NA	NA	TRBV20-1	TRBJ1-3	TGCAGTGCTTCCCAGGGCTCTGGAAACACCATATATTTT	CSASQGSGNTIYF
NA	NA	TRBV6-5	TRBJ1-3	TGTGCCAGCAGTTACTCTTGGGGGTCTGGAAACACCATATATTTT	CASSYSWGSGNTIYF
many	NA	TRBV20-1	TRBJ1-2	TGCAGTGCTCGAAAAGACGGCGGCTATGGCTACACCTTC	CSARKDGGYGYTF
many	TRBD1	TRBV2	TRBJ1-1	TGTGCCAGCTCGAGGACAGGATTGAACACTGAAGCTTTCTTT	CASSRTGLNTEAFF
NA	NA	TRBV20-1	TRBJ2-1	TGCAGTGCCCTTCAAGCGGTGTTCCACTACAATGAGCAGTTCTTC	CSALQAVFHYNEQFF
few	NA	TRBV6-6	TRBJ2-7	TGTGCCAGCAGTTTACACAGAACTTACGAGCAGTACTTC	CASSLHRTYEQYF
few	TRBD1	TRBV10-3	TRBJ2-1	TGTGCCATCACTGACAGGGTAAAGGACAATGAGCAGTTCTTC	CAITDRVKDNEQFF
few	TRBD1	TRBV9	TRBJ2-7	TGTGCCAGCAGCGTAGATGAGACAGGGGGAATTTACGAGCAGTACTTC	CASSVDETGGIYEQYF
many	NA	TRBV11-3	TRBJ1-6	TGTGCCAGCAGCTTAGATCAAGGCGGAAGCTCCTATAATTCACCCCTCCACTTT	CASSLDQGGSSYNSPLHF
NA	NA	TRBV20-1	TRBJ1-2	TGCAGTGCTAGAGAAGGGTACTTCTATGGCTACACCTTC	CSAREGYFYGYTF
many	NA	TRBV10-3	TRBJ1-2	TGTGCCATCAGTGATGGTGAATTTATTGAGGGAGACATCTATGGCTACACCTTC	CAISDGEFIEGDIYGYTF
NA	TRBD1	TRBV20-1	TRBJ1-1	TGCAGTGCTAGTCTCCTGACAGGGCGGACTGAAGCTTTCTTT	CSASLLTGRTEAFF
NA	NA	TRBV12-3/TRBV12-4	TRBJ2-2	TGTGCCAGCAGAGCAGGGCCGAACACCGGGGAGCTGTTTTTT	CASRAGPNTGELFF